The rows below give T cell receptor beta chains drawn from one sample of a study of T cells after yellow fever vaccination. In TCRdb, the 5' RACE reads were re-called with MiXCR into one record per CDR3 protein. The table lists almost 600,000 distinct CDR3 sequences, roughly 14% of them singletons, with more than 12% in the top ten. The sample in question was PBMCs, obtained on the day of the yellow fever booster vaccination. The receptors were gathered from a man aged 25-40 years who received the YFV17D yellow fever vaccine. CDR3s include the opening cysteine and the closing phenylalanine or tryptophan. Fields, in order: CDR3 length, clone size, V gene, D gene, J gene, CDR3 protein, CDR3 DNA. A D gene is named only where the DNA matches it firmly. A row's size may be missing; if present it is once, few, many or a size class.

18	NA	TRBV4-3	TRBD2	TRBJ2-1	CASSPGTSGISSYNEQFF	TGCGCCAGCAGCCCTGGGACTAGCGGGATAAGCTCCTACAATGAGCAGTTCTTC
14	NA	TRBV20-1	TRBD2	TRBJ2-3	CSAPPGLATDTQYF	TGCAGTGCGCCACCGGGACTAGCCACAGATACGCAGTATTTT
14	few	TRBV5-4	NA	TRBJ1-2	CASRDEQGIAGYTF	TGTGCCAGCAGGGATGAACAGGGAATAGCTGGCTACACCTTC
13	few	TRBV5-1	NA	TRBJ2-7	CASSLSVWDEQYF	TGCGCCAGCAGCTTAAGCGTCTGGGACGAGCAGTACTTC
16	few	TRBV7-2	NA	TRBJ2-1	CASSLAIRSSYNEQFF	TGTGCCAGCAGCTTAGCAATTCGGAGCTCCTACAATGAGCAGTTCTTC
15	few	TRBV5-4	TRBD1	TRBJ1-1	CASSDLDRANTEAFF	TGTGCCAGCAGCGACCTAGACAGGGCGAACACTGAAGCTTTCTTT
14	few	TRBV6-5	NA	TRBJ1-3	CASSYGSPGNTIYF	TGTGCCAGCAGTTACGGGAGTCCTGGAAACACCATATATTTT
14	few	TRBV9	TRBD1	TRBJ2-7	CASSAGTELVGQYF	TGTGCCAGCAGCGCGGGGACAGAATTGGTCGGGCAGTACTTC
12	NA	TRBV12-3/TRBV12-4	NA	TRBJ1-1	CASMVGNTEAFF	TGTGCCAGCATGGTGGGGAACACTGAAGCTTTCTTT
14	few	TRBV12-3/TRBV12-4	NA	TRBJ2-1	CASSFSGLDNEQFF	TGTGCCAGCAGTTTTTCAGGTTTGGACAATGAGCAGTTCTTC
15	many	TRBV7-2	TRBD2	TRBJ2-1	CASSHSSGGSNEQFF	TGTGCCAGCAGCCACTCTAGCGGAGGGAGCAATGAGCAGTTCTTC
13	few	TRBV20-1	NA	TRBJ2-7	CSAQAPRGYEQYF	TGCAGTGCGCAAGCGCCTCGGGGCTACGAGCAGTACTTC
16	NA	TRBV5-5	TRBD1	TRBJ1-2	CASSLNPGQGNIGYTF	TGTGCCAGCAGCCTCAACCCGGGACAGGGGAATATTGGCTACACCTTC
15	few	TRBV19	TRBD2	TRBJ2-1	CASRTGGPMLNEQFF	TGTGCCAGTCGTACGGGAGGGCCGATGTTGAATGAGCAGTTCTTC
15	NA	TRBV9	NA	TRBJ2-1	CASSPQWEAYNEQFF	TGTGCCAGCAGCCCCCAATGGGAGGCTTACAATGAGCAGTTCTTC
14	NA	TRBV11-2	NA	TRBJ2-7	CASSLRVQRYEQYF	TGTGCCAGCAGCTTAAGAGTACAGAGATACGAGCAGTACTTC
17	NA	TRBV7-2	NA	TRBJ1-1	CASSSHGSAWENTEAFF	TGTGCCAGCAGCTCACATGGGAGCGCCTGGGAGAACACTGAAGCTTTCTTT
14	few	TRBV9	NA	TRBJ2-3	CASSPRLSADTQYF	TGTGCCAGCAGCCCCCGACTAAGCGCAGATACGCAGTATTTT
14	few	TRBV7-9	NA	TRBJ1-1	CASSHGHRDTEAFF	TGTGCCAGCAGCCACGGACACCGAGACACTGAAGCTTTCTTT
15	few	TRBV5-5	NA	TRBJ2-7	CASSLGGQRSYEQYF	TGTGCCAGCAGCTTGGGAGGTCAGAGATCCTACGAGCAGTACTTC
14	NA	TRBV4-3	TRBD2	TRBJ2-5	CASAQIAGQETQYF	TGCGCCAGCGCCCAAATAGCGGGCCAAGAGACCCAGTACTTC
15	few	TRBV5-1	TRBD1	TRBJ1-1	CASSSRTGGTTEAFF	TGCGCCAGCAGCTCCAGGACAGGGGGGACCACTGAAGCTTTCTTT
13	few	TRBV11-2	NA	TRBJ2-2	CASSPDQYGELFF	TGTGCCAGCAGCCCGGACCAGTACGGGGAGCTGTTTTTT
16	NA	TRBV5-5	NA	TRBJ2-1	CASSPLLGSSDNEQFF	TGTGCCAGCAGCCCCCTTCTGGGGAGTTCCGACAATGAGCAGTTCTTC
15	few	TRBV9	NA	TRBJ2-7	CASSATYGGSSTQYF	TGTGCCAGCAGCGCAACCTATGGGGGTAGCTCGACACAGTACTTC
15	few	TRBV3-1	TRBD2	TRBJ2-7	CASSFTGTNSYEQYF	TGTGCCAGCAGCTTCACCGGGACTAACTCCTACGAGCAGTACTTC
17	few	TRBV6-5	TRBD2	TRBJ2-7	CASSYSSRLAGEVEQYF	TGTGCCAGCAGTTACTCCAGCCGGCTAGCGGGAGAAGTCGAGCAGTACTTC
16	NA	TRBV7-2	TRBD2	TRBJ2-1	CASRTSGSWSSGEQFF	TGTGCCAGCAGGACTAGCGGATCATGGAGTTCCGGTGAGCAGTTCTTC
15	NA	TRBV6-5	NA	TRBJ2-7	CASSYSDTRTYEQYF	TGTGCCAGCAGTTACTCGGACACCCGAACCTACGAGCAGTACTTC
15	many	TRBV7-9	NA	TRBJ2-1	CASSLVLGSGSEQFF	TGTGCCAGCAGCTTAGTGTTAGGATCCGGCAGTGAGCAGTTCTTC
17	many	TRBV15	TRBD1	TRBJ2-3	CATSTNRRGGNIDTQYF	TGTGCCACCAGCACCAACCGAAGAGGGGGCAATATTGATACGCAGTATTTT
12	few	TRBV30	NA	TRBJ2-4	CAWSQGSNIQYF	TGTGCCTGGAGTCAGGGTTCGAACATTCAGTACTTC
15	NA	TRBV15	NA	TRBJ1-4	CATSREGGANEKLIF	TGTGCCACCAGCAGAGAGGGGGGGGCTAATGAAAAACTGATTTTT
16	few	TRBV29-1	TRBD1	TRBJ2-1	CSAGSASRQGANEQFF	TGCAGCGCCGGGAGTGCGTCGAGACAGGGGGCCAATGAGCAGTTCTTC
13	few	TRBV7-2	TRBD1	TRBJ1-1	CASSLGDRLRLSF	TGTGCCAGCAGCTTAGGGGACAGGCTGAGGCTTTCTTTT
15	NA	TRBV5-8	NA	TRBJ2-7	CASSRGTVKTYEQYF	TGTGCCAGCAGCCGCGGGACGGTCAAAACCTACGAGCAGTACTTC
12	few	TRBV6-2/TRBV6-3	NA	TRBJ1-2	CASRPGAGGYTF	TGTGCCAGCAGGCCGGGCGCAGGTGGCTACACCTTC
14	few	TRBV7-2	NA	TRBJ2-3	CASSLRGDTDTQYF	TGTGCCAGCAGCTTAAGGGGGGACACAGATACGCAGTATTTT
15	NA	TRBV7-2	NA	TRBJ2-3	CASSPQGLGTDTQYF	TGTGCCAGCAGCCCCCAGGGTCTGGGAACAGATACGCAGTATTTT
18	NA	TRBV11-1	NA	TRBJ2-2	CASSLEMGASGNTGELFF	TGTGCCAGCAGCTTAGAGATGGGGGCTAGCGGAAACACCGGGGAGCTGTTTTTT
13	few	TRBV20-1	NA	TRBJ1-1	CSARAGKHTEAFF	TGCAGTGCTAGAGCGGGGAAGCACACTGAAGCTTTCTTT
14	NA	TRBV28	NA	TRBJ1-5	CASSLGQHGRPQHF	TGTGCCAGCAGTTTGGGCCAGCATGGGCGGCCCCAGCATTTT
17	NA	TRBV12-3/TRBV12-4	NA	TRBJ2-1	CASSLIPPITENNEQFF	TGTGCCAGCAGTTTGATCCCCCCTATAACTGAGAACAATGAGCAGTTCTTC
12	few	TRBV29-1	NA	TRBJ2-3	CSVEWDGRPEYF	TGCAGCGTTGAATGGGATGGACGGCCGGAGTATTTT